This entry lists 8 T cell receptor beta chains sequenced from one sample in a study of T-cell reconstitution after alpha-beta-depleted transplantation in children. Unique molecular identifiers were incorporated when the TCRbeta library was constructed. TCRdb reprocessed the PCR reads via MiXCR and lists one record per CDR3 protein. The table lists about 610,000 distinct CDR3 sequences, roughly a tenth of them singletons, with 4% to 5% in the top ten. Material: PBMCs from the stem cell graft donor, obtained from the stem cell graft. These receptors all come from a human donor who donated a stem cell graft to a child with acute myeloid leukemia.

This clonotype was seen more than once but under ten times. The chain combines TRBV6-2 or TRBV6-3 with TRBJ1-5; the D gene is possibly TRBD1 (5 bases). This CDR3 contains 16 residues. The germline CDR1 and CDR2 sequences are MNHEY and SVGEGT. Deletions cut 6 bases from V and 4 bases from J, with 19 bases between. The CDR3 region is CASSLLGQGRNQPQHF. In DNA, the CDR3 is TGTGCCAGCAGCCTACTGGGGCAGGGAAGGAATCAGCCCCAGCATTTT.

This clonotype was recorded many times. V usage is TRBV19 and J usage is TRBJ1-5; TRBD1 matches 10 bases. CDR3 length equals 14 residues. Germline loops: CDR1 LNHDA, CDR2 SQIVND (reference sequence). V lost 7 bases, J lost 4 bases, and 4 bases stayed unmatched. For the CDR3, the DNA is TGTGCCAGTACCCCGGACAGGGGGAATCAGCCCCAGCATTTT. This sequence encodes CASTPDRGNQPQHF.

This clonotype was seen more than once but under ten times. CDR3 loop: CASSLAGGAQPQHF. CDR3 nucleotides: TGTGCCAGCAGCTTGGCTGGGGGGGCTCAGCCCCAGCATTTT. The chain uses TRBV5-4 and TRBJ1-5, with D perhaps matching TRBD1 (6 bases). Between the trimmed V and J ends, which lost 0 bases and 6 bases, there was a span of 10 bases. CDR1 and CDR2 (germline): SGHNT, YYREEE (reference sequence). This CDR3 is 14 amino acids long. The full variable domain, in which reference TRBV5-4 and TRBJ1-5 provide the parts outside the CDR3, is ETGVTQSPTHLIKTRGQQVTLRCSSQSGHNTVSWYQQALGQGPQFIFQYYREEENGRGNFPPRFSGLQFPNYSSELNVNALELDDSALYLCASSLAGGAQPQHFGDGTRLSIL.

The chain employs TRBV5-1 and TRBJ2-7; D gene uncertain. CDR1 SGHRS and CDR2 YFSETQ come from the germline V gene. Trimming removed 3 bases from V and 6 bases from J, with 19 bases in between. CDR3 length equals 15 residues. The CDR3 DNA follows: TGCGCCAGCAGCTCCCTAGGCGGAACAGATTCCGAGCAGTACTTC. It is translated as CASSSLGGTDSEQYF.

The CDR3 DNA sequence: TGTGCCAGCAGCCCTAAAGAAGGGCCCTCCTACAATGAGCAGTTCTTC. Translated, it gives CASSPKEGPSYNEQFF. The chain employs TRBV7-9 and TRBJ2-1; D is unclear. V was cut by 5 bases and J by 0 bases, with 14 bases left in between. From germline, CDR1 is SEHNR and CDR2 FQNEAQ (reference sequence). The CDR3 totals 16 residues. The full variable domain, with the rest looked up from reference TRBV7-9 and TRBJ2-1, is DTGVSQNPRHKITKRGQNVTFRCDPISEHNRLYWYRQTLGQGPEFLTYFQNEAQLEKSRLLSDRFSAERPKGSFSTLEIQRTEQGDSAMYLCASSPKEGPSYNEQFFGPGTRLTVL.

The genes are TRBV11-1 and TRBJ2-7, with TRBD2 as a possible D gene (5 bases). The V end lost 5 bases, the J end lost 6 bases, and 11 bases lay between the germline ends. Germline values: CDR1 SGHAT, CDR2 FQDESV (reference sequence). CDR3 length equals 12 residues. The CDR3 coding sequence is TGTGCCAGCAGCCCCCTCGAGGGCGAGCAGTACTTC. Protein product: CASSPLEGEQYF.

This rearrangement joins TRBV6-2 or TRBV6-3 to TRBJ1-5; TRBD1 agrees at 11 bases. The germline V gene encodes CDR1 MNHEY and CDR2 SVGEGT. The CDR3 is 17 amino acids. V lost 8 bases and J lost 4; bases outside the gene matches: 13. CDR3 DNA sequence: TGTGCCAGCCGTCTCGGATCGGACAGGGGGCGAAATCAGCCCCAGCATTTT. Protein: CASRLGSDRGRNQPQHF.

This clonotype was observed at least ten times. The CDR3 bases are TGCGCCAGCAGCTCTGTGACAGGGTCCTACGAGCAGTACTTC. This gives the protein CASSSVTGSYEQYF. The V and J genes are TRBV5-1 and TRBJ2-7; 7 nucleotides agree with TRBD1. The CDR3 length is 14 residues. Germline V gives CDR1 SGHRS, CDR2 YFSETQ. V was clipped by 3 bases and J by 1 base; unmatched bases: 4.